This paragraph covers one TCR beta chain sequence. The antigen remains unidentified. This sample stems from a study of early stage breast cancer tumors. Study context: Samples were sequenced at about 10-fold average coverage.

The method was immunoSEQ multiplex PCR; TCRdb's version includes in-frame clones alone and lacks a portion of them. The sample consists of roughly 56,000 clones, about 80% of them appearing once. In germline, CDR1 is MRHNA, CDR2 SNTAGT. The CDR3 has 16 residues. Losses at the gene ends were 0 bases for V and 5 bases for J; bases not matched to a gene: 7. The study, taken as a whole, reports: Chain pairing and CD4, CD8 or FOXP3 expression were not captured. Commonly generated sequences made up most enriched TCRB sequences shared between patients.

Sequenced sample: blood. This sequence originates from a person aged 25 to 40 with breast cancer. The chain couples TRBV6-4 to TRBJ2-1, with TRBD2 matching 7 bases. Here the CDR3 DNA reads TGTGCCAGCAGTGACTCTTATGGCGGGACTAACAATGAGCAGTTCTTC. It encodes CASSDSYGGTNNEQFF.